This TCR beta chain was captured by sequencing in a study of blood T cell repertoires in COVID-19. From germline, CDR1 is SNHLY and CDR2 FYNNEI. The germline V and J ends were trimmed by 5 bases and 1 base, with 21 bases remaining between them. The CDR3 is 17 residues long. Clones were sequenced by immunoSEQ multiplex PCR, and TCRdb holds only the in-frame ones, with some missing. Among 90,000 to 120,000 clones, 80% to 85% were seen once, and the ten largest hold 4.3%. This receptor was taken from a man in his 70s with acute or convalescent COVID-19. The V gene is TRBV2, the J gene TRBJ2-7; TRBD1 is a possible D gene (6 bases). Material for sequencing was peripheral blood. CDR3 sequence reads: CASSPDRPAIRSYEQYF. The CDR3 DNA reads TGTGCCAGCAGTCCGGACAGACCGGCCATTCGATCCTACGAGCAGTACTTC.